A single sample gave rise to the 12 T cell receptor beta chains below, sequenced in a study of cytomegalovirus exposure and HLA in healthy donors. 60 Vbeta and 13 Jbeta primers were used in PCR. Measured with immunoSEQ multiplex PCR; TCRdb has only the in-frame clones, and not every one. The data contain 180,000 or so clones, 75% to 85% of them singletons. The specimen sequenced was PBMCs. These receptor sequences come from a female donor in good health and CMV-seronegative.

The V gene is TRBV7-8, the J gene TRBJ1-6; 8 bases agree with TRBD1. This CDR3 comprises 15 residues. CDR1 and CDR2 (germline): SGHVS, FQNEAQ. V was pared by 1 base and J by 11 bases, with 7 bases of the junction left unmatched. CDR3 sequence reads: CASSLDQGARAPLHF. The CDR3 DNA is TGTGCCAGCAGCTTAGATCAGGGGGCGAGGGCACCCCTCCACTTT.

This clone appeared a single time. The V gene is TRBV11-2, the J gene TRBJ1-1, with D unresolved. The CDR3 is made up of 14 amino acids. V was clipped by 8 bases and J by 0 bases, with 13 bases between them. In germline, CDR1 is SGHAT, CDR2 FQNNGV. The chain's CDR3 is CASGPGRMNTEAFF. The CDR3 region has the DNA TGTGCCAGCGGCCCAGGCAGGATGAACACTGAAGCTTTCTTT.

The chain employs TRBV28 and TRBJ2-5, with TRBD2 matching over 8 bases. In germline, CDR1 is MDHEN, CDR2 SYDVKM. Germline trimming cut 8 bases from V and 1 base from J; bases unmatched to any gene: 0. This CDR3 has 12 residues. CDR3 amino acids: CASREGQETQYF. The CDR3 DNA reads TGTGCCAGCCGGGAGGGCCAAGAGACCCAGTACTTC.

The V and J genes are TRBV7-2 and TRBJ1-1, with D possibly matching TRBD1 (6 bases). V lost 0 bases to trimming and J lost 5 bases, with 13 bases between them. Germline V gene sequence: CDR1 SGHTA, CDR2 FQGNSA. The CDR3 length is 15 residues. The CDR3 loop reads CASSLAGRGGTEAFF. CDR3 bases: TGTGCCAGCAGCTTAGCGGGGAGGGGGGGGACTGAAGCTTTCTTT. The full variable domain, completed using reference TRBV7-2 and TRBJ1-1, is GAGVSQSPSNKVTEKGKDVELRCDPISGHTALYWYRQSLGQGLEFLIYFQGNSAPDKSGLPSDRFSAERTGGSVSTLTIQRTQQEDSAVYLCASSLAGRGGTEAFFGQGTRLTVV.

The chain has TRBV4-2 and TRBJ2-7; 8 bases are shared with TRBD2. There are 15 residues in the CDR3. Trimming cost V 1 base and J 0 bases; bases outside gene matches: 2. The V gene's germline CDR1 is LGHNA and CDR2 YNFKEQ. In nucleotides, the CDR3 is TGTGCCAGCAGCCAAGCAGCGGGAGCCTCCTACGAGCAGTACTTC. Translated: CASSQAAGASYEQYF.

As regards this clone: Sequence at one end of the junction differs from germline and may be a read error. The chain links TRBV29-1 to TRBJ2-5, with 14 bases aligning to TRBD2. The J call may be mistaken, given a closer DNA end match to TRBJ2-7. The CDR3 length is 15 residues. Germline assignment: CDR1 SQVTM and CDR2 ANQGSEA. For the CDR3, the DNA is TGCAGCGTGGAAGGGACTAGCGGGAGAATCCACGAGCAGTACTTC. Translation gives CSVEGTSGRIHEQYF.

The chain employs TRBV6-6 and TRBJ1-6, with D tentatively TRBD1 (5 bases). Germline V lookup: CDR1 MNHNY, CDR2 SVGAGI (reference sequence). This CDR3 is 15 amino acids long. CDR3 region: CAHTGSSSYNSPLHF. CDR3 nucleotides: TGTGCTCATACAGGTTCGAGCTCCTATAATTCACCCCTCCACTTT.

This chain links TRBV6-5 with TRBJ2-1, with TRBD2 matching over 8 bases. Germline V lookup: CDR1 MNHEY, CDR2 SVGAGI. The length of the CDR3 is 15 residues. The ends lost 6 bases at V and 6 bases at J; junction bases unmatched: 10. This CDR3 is CASREPGLGFNEQFF. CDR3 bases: TGTGCCAGCAGGGAACCGGGACTAGGGTTCAATGAGCAGTTCTTC.

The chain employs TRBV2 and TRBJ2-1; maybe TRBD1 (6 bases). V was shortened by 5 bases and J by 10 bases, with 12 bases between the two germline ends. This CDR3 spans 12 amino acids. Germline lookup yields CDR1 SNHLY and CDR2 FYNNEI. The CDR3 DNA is TGTGCCAGCAGTTACTTAGGGGGAGAGCAGTTCTTC. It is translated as CASSYLGGEQFF.

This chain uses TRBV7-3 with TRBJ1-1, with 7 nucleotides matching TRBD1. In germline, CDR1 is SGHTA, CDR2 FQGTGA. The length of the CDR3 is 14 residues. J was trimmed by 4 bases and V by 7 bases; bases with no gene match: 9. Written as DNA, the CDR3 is TGTGCCAGCAAGATAAACCCAGGGGGCACTGAAGCTTTCTTT. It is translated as CASKINPGGTEAFF.

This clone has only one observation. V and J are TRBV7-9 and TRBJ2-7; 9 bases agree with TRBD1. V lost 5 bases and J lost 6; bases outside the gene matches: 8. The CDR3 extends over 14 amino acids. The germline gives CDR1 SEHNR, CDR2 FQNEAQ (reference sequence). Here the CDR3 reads CASSGRDRVFEQYF. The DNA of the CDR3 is TGTGCCAGCAGCGGACGGGACAGGGTGTTCGAGCAGTACTTC.

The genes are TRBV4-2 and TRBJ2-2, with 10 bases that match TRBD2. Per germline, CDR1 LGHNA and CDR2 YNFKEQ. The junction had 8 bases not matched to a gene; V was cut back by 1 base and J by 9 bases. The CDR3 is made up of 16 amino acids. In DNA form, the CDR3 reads TGTGCCAGCAGCCAAGGGGCAGCGGGAGGGCCCAGGGAGCTGTTTTTT. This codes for CASSQGAAGGPRELFF.